Below, 14 T cell receptor beta chains from the same sample are listed, as sequenced in a study of blood T cell repertoires in COVID-19. Measured with immunoSEQ multiplex PCR; TCRdb has only the in-frame clones, and not every one. The table shows 150,000 to 200,000 clones, with approximately 87% occurring only once. Sequences were obtained from peripheral blood. Receptors were obtained from a man between 18 and 35 years old with active or convalescent COVID-19.

V usage is TRBV7-2 and J usage is TRBJ1-2; D is uncertain. The germline CDR1 and CDR2 sequences are SGHTA and FQGNSA. The CDR3 length is 15 residues. The V end was cut by 1 base, the J end by 4 bases, with 13 bases between. The CDR3, as DNA: TGTGCCAGCAGCTTAGGACCCGGGGAGGGCTATGGCTACACCTTC. It codes for CASSLGPGEGYGYTF.

CDR3 residues: CASSDTGNYGYTF. The CDR3 DNA reads as TGTGCCAGCAGCGATACAGGGAACTATGGCTACACCTTC. The chain joins TRBV9 to TRBJ1-2, with TRBD1 as a possible D gene (6 bases). Between the trimmed V and J ends, which lost 3 bases and 2 bases, there was a span of 8 bases. Germline CDR1 is SGDLS and CDR2 is YYNGEE. This CDR3 is 13 amino acids long.

The chain couples TRBV3-1 (or the pseudogene TRBV3-2) to TRBJ1-1; maybe TRBD1 (5 bases). CDR1 and CDR2 (germline): LGHDT, YNNKEL (reference sequence). V was trimmed by 4 bases and J by 1 base, leaving 22 bases between them. The CDR3 sequence is 18 residues long. CDR3 DNA: TGTGCCAGCAGCCCTCCGGTAAAAGGGGCTTGGGGGAACACTGAAGCTTTCTTT. The encoded protein is CASSPPVKGAWGNTEAFF.

This sequence joins TRBV29-1 and TRBJ2-1; 9 bases line up with TRBD2. The CDR3 is 16 residues long. Germline V lookup: CDR1 SQVTM, CDR2 ANQGSEA. The V gene end was trimmed by 5 bases and the J gene end by 4 bases; junction bases not matched to a gene: 12. The CDR3 reads CSVNPQRGVFYNEQFF. The DNA of the CDR3 is TGCAGCGTTAACCCCCAGCGGGGGGTCTTTTACAATGAGCAGTTCTTC.

This rearrangement joins TRBV9 to TRBJ1-5; 8 nucleotides match TRBD1. Germline V gene lookup returns CDR1 SGDLS and CDR2 YYNGEE. This CDR3 has 14 amino acids. After removal of 3 bases from V and 5 bases from J, the junction contained 4 bases not matched to a gene. The CDR3 here is CASSGTGGHQPQHF. The DNA of the CDR3 is TGTGCCAGCAGCGGAACAGGGGGTCATCAGCCCCAGCATTTT.

Comment on this clone: The sample contains more than one DNA sequence encoding this CDR3. The chain combines TRBV5-1 with TRBJ2-3; perhaps TRBD2 as D (5 bases). The CDR3 is 14 amino acids. V lost 0 bases and J lost 1, with 6 bases in between. Germline CDR1 reads SGHRS; CDR2 reads YFSETQ. The CDR3 coding sequence is TGCGCCAGCAGCTTGGGGACTGGCACAGATACGCAGTATTTT. Amino acid sequence: CASSLGTGTDTQYF.

The V call is TRBV6-5, the J call TRBJ1-1; no clear D gene. Germline V gene lookup returns CDR1 MNHEY and CDR2 SVGAGI. CDR3 length: 12 amino acids. Trimming pared 6 bases from V and 2 bases from J, leaving 7 bases between. The CDR3 DNA follows: TGTGCCAGCAGCAGACTTAACACTGAAGCTTTCTTT. This encodes CASSRLNTEAFF.

A single count supports this clone. This chain links TRBV7-3 with TRBJ1-1; D unclear. The CDR3 contains 15 residues. Germline CDR1 is SGHTA and CDR2 is FQGTGA. Deletions cut 6 bases from V and 5 bases from J, with 19 bases between. The DNA for the CDR3 is TGTGCCAGCAGAGTGGACTCGACTTGGGCAACTGAAGCTTTCTTT. This codes for CASRVDSTWATEAFF.

This clone has only one observation. The rearrangement joins TRBV29-1 to TRBJ1-1, with D maybe TRBD1 (5 bases). The CDR3 runs 14 residues. The V end lost 6 bases, the J end lost 5 bases, and 19 bases lay between the germline ends. Germline CDR1 reads SQVTM; CDR2 reads ANQGSEA. This CDR3 reads CSVTRGGDQTEAFF. Here the CDR3 DNA reads TGCAGCGTGACGCGGGGAGGGGATCAAACTGAAGCTTTCTTT. Combining the CDR3 with reference TRBV29-1 and TRBJ1-1 gives the whole variable domain SAVISQKPSRDICQRGTSLTIQCQVDSQVTMMFWYRQQPGQSLTLIATANQGSEATYESGFVIDKFPISRPNLTFSTLTVSNMSPEDSSIYLCSVTRGGDQTEAFFGQGTRLTVV.

The chain couples TRBV2 to TRBJ2-1, with 7 bases that match TRBD2. CDR1 SNHLY and CDR2 FYNNEI come from the germline V gene. This CDR3 contains 14 residues. Losses at the gene ends were 6 bases for V and 4 bases for J; bases not matched to a gene: 6. The CDR3 here is CASRPASGYNEQFF. CDR3 coding DNA: TGTGCCAGCAGGCCTGCTAGCGGATACAATGAGCAGTTCTTC.

This chain connects TRBV5-1 to TRBJ2-3; D is ambiguous. Between the trimmed V and J ends, which lost 1 base and 2 bases, there was a span of 14 bases. This CDR3 has 16 amino acids. Germline assignment: CDR1 SGHRS and CDR2 YFSETQ. CDR3 amino acids: CASSLLTGLLTDTQYF. CDR3 bases: TGCGCCAGCAGCTTGCTAACGGGTCTCCTCACAGATACGCAGTATTTT.

The rearrangement uses TRBV3-1 (or the pseudogene TRBV3-2) and TRBJ2-5; weak D call: TRBD2 (6 bases). Germline lookup yields CDR1 LGHDT and CDR2 YNNKEL (reference sequence). V was shortened by 3 bases and J by 5 bases, with 7 bases between the two germline ends. CDR3 length: 12 amino acids. The CDR3: CASSHGGETQYF. The CDR3 DNA follows: TGTGCCAGCAGCCATGGGGGGGAGACCCAGTACTTC.

The chain combines TRBV4-2 with TRBJ2-1, with D maybe TRBD2 (6 bases). The germline V gene encodes CDR1 LGHNA and CDR2 YNFKEQ. The CDR3 is made up of 17 amino acids. V was trimmed by 4 bases and J by 6 bases, leaving 22 bases between them. The CDR3 loop reads CASSPQGGSNHLNEQFF. CDR3 DNA: TGTGCCAGCAGCCCCCAAGGAGGGAGTAATCACCTCAATGAGCAGTTCTTC.

The chain has TRBV5-1 and TRBJ1-3, with D hard to call. Trimming removed 4 bases at V and 2 bases at J, with 10 bases between. Germline CDR1 and CDR2: SGHRS and YFSETQ. The CDR3 is made up of 14 amino acids. CDR3 coding DNA: TGCGCCAGCAGCCCACTCGGGGCTGGAAACACCATATATTTT. It encodes CASSPLGAGNTIYF.